The 9 T cell receptor beta chains reported below all come from one sample, sequenced in a study of blood T cell repertoires in COVID-19. The protocol was immunoSEQ multiplex PCR, while the TCRdb copy is restricted to in-frame clones and leaves out a portion. The data hold about 400,000 clones, with about 89% observed a single time. Material for sequencing was peripheral blood. These receptors came from a man in his forties with acute or convalescent COVID-19.

The chain recombines TRBV4-1 with TRBJ2-7, with 9 bases matching TRBD2. Unmatched junction bases numbered 10, after V lost 0 bases and J lost 4 bases. This CDR3 spans 17 amino acids. Per germline, CDR1 MGHRA and CDR2 YSYEKL. The CDR3 reads CASSQDGRLAGTYEQYF. The CDR3, as DNA: TGCGCCAGCAGCCAAGATGGACGGCTAGCGGGGACGTACGAGCAGTACTTC.

The V call is TRBV9, the J call TRBJ1-1; tentatively, D is TRBD1 (5 bases). There are 13 residues in the CDR3. Germline values: CDR1 SGDLS, CDR2 YYNGEE. V was trimmed by 2 bases and J by 5 bases, leaving 10 bases between them. The CDR3, as DNA: TGTGCCAGCAGCGTTGGACATTGGACTGAAGCTTTCTTT. Protein product: CASSVGHWTEAFF.

The CDR3 region is CASRDRDQPQHF. The CDR3 DNA reads TGTGCCAGCAGAGACAGGGACCAGCCCCAGCATTTT. The rearrangement joins TRBV2 to TRBJ1-5; 7 bases agree with TRBD1. There are 12 residues in the CDR3. Germline assignment: CDR1 SNHLY and CDR2 FYNNEI. Trimming at V came to 6 bases and at J to 7 bases, leaving 3 bases not matched to a gene. Full variable domain (remainder filled in from reference TRBV2 and TRBJ1-5): EPEVTQTPSHQVTQMGQEVILRCVPISNHLYFYWYRQILGQKVEFLVSFYNNEISEKSEIFDDQFSVERPDGSNFTLKIRSTKLEDSAMYFCASRDRDQPQHFGDGTRLSIL.

The gene calls are TRBV28 and TRBJ1-5; a possible D gene is TRBD1 (5 bases). This CDR3 is 14 amino acids long. V lost 3 bases and J 3 bases, leaving 9 bases between the germline ends. Germline V CDR1 and CDR2: MDHEN, SYDVKM. The CDR3 region is CASSFRDFNQPQHF. The CDR3 nucleotides are TGTGCCAGCAGTTTCAGGGATTTCAATCAGCCCCAGCATTTT.

The gene calls are TRBV2 and TRBJ2-5; the match to TRBD2 covers 7 bases. Germline V gene lookup returns CDR1 SNHLY and CDR2 FYNNEI. V trimming: 2 bases; J trimming: 1 base; junction bases outside the gene matches: 4. The CDR3 sequence is 15 residues long. The CDR3 coding sequence is TGTGCCAGCAGTGAACCCGGGACTACCCAAGAGACCCAGTACTTC. Translated: CASSEPGTTQETQYF.

The chain employs TRBV5-1 and TRBJ2-7; 8 nucleotides align to TRBD1. Germline CDR1 and CDR2: SGHRS and YFSETQ. CDR3 length: 14 amino acids. The ends lost 3 bases at V and 3 bases at J; junction bases unmatched: 5. The CDR3 protein is CASSSGTGDYEQYF. CDR3 sequence (DNA): TGCGCCAGCAGCTCCGGGACAGGAGACTACGAGCAGTACTTC.

This chain connects TRBV5-6 to TRBJ2-2; tentative D call: TRBD2 (5 bases). The CDR3 totals 17 residues. The V end was cut by 4 bases, the J end by 3 bases, with 19 bases between. CDR1 and CDR2 (germline): SGHDT, YYEEEE. CDR3 residues: CASSPRLNGVDTGELFF. The CDR3 DNA reads as TGTGCCAGCAGCCCCAGGTTGAACGGGGTTGACACCGGGGAGCTGTTTTTT.

The chain recombines TRBV3-1 (or the pseudogene TRBV3-2) with TRBJ1-6; unclear D gene. Germline lookup yields CDR1 LGHDT and CDR2 YNNKEL (reference sequence). This CDR3 comprises 13 residues. Trimming pared 0 bases from V and 7 bases from J, leaving 4 bases between. CDR3 coding DNA: TGTGCCAGCAGCCAAGAGAGGAATTCACCCCTCCACTTT. Translating it yields CASSQERNSPLHF.

The rearrangement joins TRBV7-3 to TRBJ2-2; tentatively, D is TRBD1 (6 bases). Per the germline V gene, CDR1 is SGHTA and CDR2 is FQGTGA. V lost 5 bases and J 4 bases, leaving 11 bases between the germline ends. The CDR3 length is 14 residues. CDR3 residues: CASSRNRATGELFF. The CDR3, as DNA: TGTGCCAGCAGCCGGAACAGGGCCACCGGGGAGCTGTTTTTT.